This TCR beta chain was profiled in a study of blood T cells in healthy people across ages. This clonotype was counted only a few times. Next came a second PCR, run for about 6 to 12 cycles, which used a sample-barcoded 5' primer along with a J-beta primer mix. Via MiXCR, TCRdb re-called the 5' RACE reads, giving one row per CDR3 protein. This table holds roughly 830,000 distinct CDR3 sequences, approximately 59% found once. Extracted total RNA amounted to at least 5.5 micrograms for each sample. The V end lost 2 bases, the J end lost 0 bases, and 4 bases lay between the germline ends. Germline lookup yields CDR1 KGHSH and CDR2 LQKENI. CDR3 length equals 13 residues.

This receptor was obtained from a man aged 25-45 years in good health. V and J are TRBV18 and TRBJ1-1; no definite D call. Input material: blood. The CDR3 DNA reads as TGTGCCAGCTCACCAGCATTGAACACTGAAGCTTTCTTT. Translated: CASSPALNTEAFF.